The rows below give T cell receptor beta chains drawn from one sample of a study of neoadjuvant anti-PD-1 for oral cavity cancer. Using immunoSEQ multiplex PCR, the repertoire was profiled, and TCRdb retains in-frame clones only, with some absent. Of 73,000 or so clones in the sample, roughly 85% were seen once. The sequencing used PBMCs, collected after nivolumab (anti-PD-1) treatment. These receptors came from a person between 35 and 79 years old with oral cavity squamous cell carcinoma. The CDR3 runs from the conserved cysteine through the conserved F or W. A D gene is named only where the DNA matches it firmly. Clone size appears in some rows only: once, few, many, or a class for an expanded clone.

>TRBV19|TRBJ1-5|NA|TRBD1
CASSMEGAQPQHF
TGTGCCAGTAGTATGGAGGGGGCTCAGCCCCAGCATTTT
>TRBV16|TRBJ2-1|NA|TRBD2
CASSQSIGTSGSNEQFF
TGTGCCAGCAGCCAATCGATCGGGACTAGCGGGAGTAATGAGCAGTTCTTC
>TRBV15|TRBJ2-7|NA|NA
CATSRGVESYEQYF
TGTGCCACCAGCAGGGGGGTTGAATCCTACGAGCAGTACTTC
>TRBV27|TRBJ2-2|once|NA
CASNGDTGELFF
TGTGCCAGCAACGGAGACACCGGGGAGCTGTTTTTT
>TRBV5-8|TRBJ2-2|NA|NA
CASSFGGNTGELFF
TGTGCCAGCAGCTTTGGGGGAAACACCGGGGAGCTGTTTTTT
>TRBV6-1|TRBJ2-5|NA|NA
CASSEGPGVQETQYF
TGTGCCAGCAGTGAAGGTCCAGGGGTTCAAGAGACCCAGTACTTC
>TRBV28|TRBJ2-7|once|NA
CASRGILYEQYF
TGTGCCAGCAGAGGGATTCTCTACGAGCAGTACTTC
>TRBV5-6|TRBJ2-5|NA|NA
CASSTALGTLQETQYF
TGTGCCAGCAGCACCGCACTCGGGACACTCCAAGAGACCCAGTACTTC
>TRBV2|TRBJ1-5|NA|NA
CASRKEGNQPQHF
TGTGCCAGCAGGAAGGAGGGCAATCAGCCCCAGCATTTT
>TRBV5-1|TRBJ2-1|NA|NA
CASSPSGRTGGNEQFF
TGCGCCAGCAGCCCAAGCGGGCGTACCGGGGGCAATGAGCAGTTCTTC
>TRBV6-1|TRBJ1-5|NA|NA
CASSPTSLANQPQHF
TGTGCCAGCAGCCCTACCTCCCTAGCAAATCAGCCCCAGCATTTT
>TRBV11-2|TRBJ2-7|NA|TRBD2
CASSLAGGAQFYEQYF
TGTGCCAGCAGCTTAGCGGGGGGGGCCCAATTCTACGAGCAGTACTTC
>TRBV7-2|TRBJ2-5|NA|TRBD2
CASSFSGLAGGETQYF
TGTGCCAGCAGCTTCAGCGGACTAGCGGGAGGAGAGACCCAGTACTTC
>TRBV5-1|TRBJ1-1|NA|TRBD1
CASSTLTGWNTEAFF
TGCGCCAGCAGCACTTTGACAGGGTGGAACACTGAAGCTTTCTTT
>TRBV29-1|TRBJ1-1|NA|NA
CSVRQGGSTEAFF
TGCAGCGTGAGGCAGGGAGGTAGCACTGAAGCTTTCTTT
>TRBV5-4|TRBJ1-3|NA|NA
CASQKDGSSGNTIYF
TGTGCCAGCCAGAAGGACGGCTCCTCTGGAAACACCATATATTTT
>TRBV5-1|TRBJ2-2|NA|TRBD2
CASSPAGGTGELFF
TGCGCCAGCAGTCCGGCGGGGGGCACCGGGGAGCTGTTTTTT
>TRBV6-5|TRBJ2-1|NA|TRBD2
CASMSAGGPLYEQFF
TGTGCCAGCATGTCCGCGGGAGGGCCGCTCTATGAGCAGTTCTTC
>TRBV1|TRBJ2-7|NA|NA
CTSSQVEGQGYEQYF
TGCACCAGCAGCCAAGTGGAGGGACAGGGCTACGAGCAGTACTTC
>TRBV6-5|TRBJ1-1|NA|NA
CASRIRGAAEAFF
TGTGCCAGCAGGATCAGGGGTGCGGCTGAAGCTTTCTTT
>TRBV19|TRBJ1-5|NA|TRBD1
CASSIDPGQSNQPQHF
TGTGCCAGTAGTATAGATCCGGGACAGAGCAATCAGCCCCAGCATTTT
>TRBV28|TRBJ2-7|NA|TRBD1
CASSSYQRTGSYEQYF
TGTGCCAGCAGCTCATACCAACGGACAGGTTCCTACGAGCAGTACTTC
>TRBV4-1|TRBJ2-7|NA|TRBD1
CASSQPDRAREQYF
TGCGCCAGCAGCCAACCGGACAGGGCTAGGGAGCAGTACTTC
>TRBV9|TRBJ2-3|NA|NA
CASSLPPWGSLTDTQYF
TGTGCCAGCAGCCTTCCCCCTTGGGGCAGCCTCACAGATACGCAGTATTTT
>TRBV10-2|TRBJ2-5|NA|TRBD2
CASHSTSGRSETQYF
TGCGCCAGCCACTCGACTAGCGGGAGGTCCGAGACCCAGTACTTC
>TRBV7-2|TRBJ1-5|NA|TRBD1
CASRDRGGDQPQHF
TGTGCCAGCAGGGACAGGGGCGGGGATCAGCCCCAGCATTTT
>TRBV5-1|TRBJ1-1|NA|NA
CASSRAEGIMNTEAFF
TGCGCCAGCAGCCGGGCTGAAGGGATCATGAACACTGAAGCTTTCTTT
>TRBV7-3|TRBJ2-1|NA|TRBD2
CASSLNIASGTLVHEQFF
TGTGCCAGCAGCTTAAATATAGCTAGCGGGACCCTTGTCCATGAGCAGTTCTTC
>TRBV6-1|TRBJ1-4|NA|NA
CASSEAPDRRLFF
TGTGCCAGCAGTGAAGCGCCGGACCGGAGGCTGTTTTTT
>TRBV15|TRBJ2-5|NA|NA
CATSRDPGYQETQYF
TGTGCCACCAGCAGAGACCCAGGGTACCAAGAGACCCAGTACTTC
>TRBV30|TRBJ2-6|once|NA
CAWGGTGANVLTF
TGTGCCTGGGGCGGCACTGGGGCCAACGTCCTGACTTTC
>TRBV7-3|TRBJ2-3|NA|TRBD2
CASSSGLAGSDTQYF
TGTGCCAGCAGCTCGGGACTAGCGGGATCAGATACGCAGTATTTT
>TRBV11-2|TRBJ1-1|NA|NA
CASSLDASLGTEAFF
TGTGCCAGCAGCTTAGACGCGTCCCTCGGCACTGAAGCTTTCTTT
>TRBV27|TRBJ1-2|once|NA
CASSSGLSSGYTF
TGTGCCAGCAGTTCCGGGTTGTCCTCGGGCTACACCTTC
>TRBV5-1|TRBJ1-1|NA|NA
CASSLTLGGEYTEAFF
TGCGCCAGCAGCTTAACTTTGGGAGGGGAATACACTGAAGCTTTCTTT
>TRBV5-1|TRBJ2-2|NA|NA
CASREDRNTGELFF
TGCGCCAGCAGGGAGGACAGAAACACCGGGGAGCTGTTTTTT
>TRBV30|TRBJ2-7|NA|NA
CAWGEGYEQYF
TGTGCCTGGGGAGAGGGCTACGAGCAGTACTTC
>TRBV27|TRBJ2-2|NA|NA
CASRGLTEAGELFF
TGTGCCAGCAGAGGCCTAACGGAAGCCGGGGAGCTGTTTTTT
>TRBV27|TRBJ1-2|NA|TRBD1
CASSSPGQGNYGYTF
TGTGCCAGCAGTTCCCCGGGACAGGGGAACTATGGCTACACCTTC
>TRBV6-1|TRBJ2-1|NA|TRBD1
CASWDRGVNEQFF
TGTGCCAGTTGGGACAGGGGAGTCAATGAGCAGTTCTTC
>TRBV25-1|TRBJ2-2|NA|TRBD1
CASSGTGGLSGELFF
TGTGCCAGCAGCGGGACAGGGGGCCTTTCCGGGGAGCTGTTTTTT
>TRBV5-1|TRBJ2-1|NA|TRBD2
CASTLSTSGYNEQFF
TGCGCCAGCACTCTCTCGACTAGCGGGTACAATGAGCAGTTCTTC
>TRBV5-1|TRBJ2-5|NA|TRBD2
CASSRTSGLQETQYF
TGCGCCAGCAGCAGGACTAGCGGGTTACAAGAGACCCAGTACTTC
>TRBV5-5|TRBJ2-3|NA|TRBD2
CASRPSGGSTDTQYF
TGTGCCAGCAGGCCTAGCGGGGGTAGCACAGATACGCAGTATTTT
>TRBV11-2|TRBJ2-7|NA|NA
CASSSSSYEQYF
TGTGCCAGCAGCTCCTCCTCCTACGAGCAGTACTTC
>TRBV9|TRBJ2-6|NA|NA
CASSVGSGANVLTF
TGTGCCAGCAGCGTGGGGTCTGGGGCCAACGTCCTGACTTTC
>TRBV7-9|TRBJ1-4|NA|TRBD1
CASSPQTGDGEKLFF
TGTGCCAGCAGCCCCCAGACAGGGGACGGTGAAAAACTGTTTTTT
>TRBV7-3|TRBJ2-3|NA|NA
CASSLKGTDTQYF
TGTGCCAGCAGCTTAAAGGGCACAGATACGCAGTATTTT
>TRBV11-2|TRBJ2-1|NA|NA
CASSSSSGRYEQFF
TGTGCCAGCAGCTCCTCATCGGGTCGGTATGAGCAGTTCTTC
>TRBV5-1|TRBJ1-3|NA|NA
CASSLDSPSSGNTIYF
TGCGCCAGCAGCTTGGACAGCCCCTCCTCTGGAAACACCATATATTTT
>TRBV25-1|TRBJ2-3|NA|TRBD1
CASRPTPGTGITDTQYF
TGTGCCAGCAGACCCACTCCCGGGACAGGGATCACAGATACGCAGTATTTT
>TRBV9|TRBJ2-5|NA|TRBD1
CASSVGPGGETQYF
TGTGCCAGCAGCGTAGGTCCAGGGGGAGAGACCCAGTACTTC
>TRBV11-2|TRBJ2-2|NA|NA
CASSPGAAAGELFF
TGTGCCAGCAGCCCGGGGGCGGCGGCCGGGGAGCTGTTTTTT
>TRBV5-1|TRBJ1-1|NA|TRBD1
CASKSGTVDTEAFF
TGCGCCAGCAAATCCGGGACAGTTGACACTGAAGCTTTCTTT
>TRBV5-1|TRBJ2-1|NA|TRBD2
CASSPLAGVYNEQFF
TGCGCCAGCAGCCCGTTAGCGGGGGTCTACAATGAGCAGTTCTTC